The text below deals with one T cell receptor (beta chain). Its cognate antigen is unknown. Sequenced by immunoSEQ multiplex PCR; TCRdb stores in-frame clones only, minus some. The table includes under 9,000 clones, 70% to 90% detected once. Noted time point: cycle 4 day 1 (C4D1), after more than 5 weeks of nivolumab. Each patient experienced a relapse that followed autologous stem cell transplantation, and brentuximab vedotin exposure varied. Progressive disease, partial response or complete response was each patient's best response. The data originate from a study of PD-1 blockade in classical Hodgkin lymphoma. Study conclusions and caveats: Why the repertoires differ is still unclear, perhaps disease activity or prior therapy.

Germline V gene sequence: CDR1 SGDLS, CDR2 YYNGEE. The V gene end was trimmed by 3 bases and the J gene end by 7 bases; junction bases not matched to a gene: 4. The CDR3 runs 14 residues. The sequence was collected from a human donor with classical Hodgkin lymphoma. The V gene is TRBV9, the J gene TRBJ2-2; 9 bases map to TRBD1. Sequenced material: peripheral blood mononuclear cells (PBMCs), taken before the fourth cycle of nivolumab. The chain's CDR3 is CASSDGTGRGELFF. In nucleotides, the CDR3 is TGTGCCAGCAGCGACGGGACAGGGCGCGGGGAGCTGTTTTTT.